The source of this TCR beta chain is a study of CD8 T cells in ankylosing spondylitis. Study observations and caveats: Disease-linked clones were CD8+ and relatively rare in peripheral blood. Ankylosing spondylitis blood seemed to carry a telltale TCR beta motif made of several highly homologous variants.

The V end lost 2 bases, the J end lost 2 bases, and 18 bases lay between the germline ends. Germline CDR1 reads SGHAT; CDR2 reads FQNNGV. This CDR3 is built from 17 residues. TCRdb analysed the 5' RACE reads with MiXCR anew, one entry per CDR3 protein. The table records about 540,000 distinct CDR3 sequences, 10% to 15% of them present only once. Comment on this clonotype: Its antigen remains unidentified.

The specimen sequenced was blood, either unsorted or a sorted T cell fraction (not recorded which). The clonotype originates from a male donor with ankylosing spondylitis. J is TRBJ1-1 and V is TRBV11-2; D uncertain. The CDR3 region is CASSLFPEAGTNTEAFF. CDR3 nucleotide sequence: TGTGCCAGCAGCTTATTTCCCGAAGCGGGAACTAACACTGAAGCTTTCTTT.